Below, 22 T cell receptor beta chains from the same sample are listed, as sequenced in a study of cytomegalovirus exposure and HLA in healthy donors. This PCR relied on a set of 60 Vbeta primers and 13 Jbeta primers. The repertoire was sequenced with immunoSEQ multiplex PCR; TCRdb's copy has only in-frame clones and lacks some. In all, the sample yields 140,000 to 150,000 clones. Input material: PBMCs. The origin of the receptors is a woman aged 45 to 65 in good health and CMV-seronegative.

The V call is TRBV13, the J call TRBJ2-1, with 13 nucleotides matching TRBD2. CDR3 length: 14 residues. Trimming removed 4 bases from V and 15 bases from J; junction bases left unmatched: 9. Germline CDR1 reads PRHDT; CDR2 reads FYEKMQ (reference sequence). The CDR3 region is CASSSWTSGRIPFF. The CDR3 DNA reads TGTGCCAGCAGCTCTTGGACTAGCGGGAGAATCCCGTTCTTC.

The rearrangement links TRBV15 to TRBJ1-4; D gene ambiguous. The CDR3 totals 15 residues. Per germline, CDR1 LNHNV and CDR2 YYDKDF (reference sequence). Trimming took off 3 bases at V and 5 bases at J, with 13 bases between the two ends. The CDR3 region has the DNA TGTGCCACCAGCAGGGGCCGACGGCAGAATGAAAAACTGTTTTTT. Its protein product is CATSRGRRQNEKLFF.

The J gene is TRBJ2-5, the V gene TRBV19, with D perhaps matching TRBD1 (6 bases). The ends were cut back, 3 bases at V and 2 bases at J, with 13 bases in the middle. Germline V gene lookup returns CDR1 LNHDA and CDR2 SQIVND (reference sequence). The CDR3 length is 15 residues. CDR3 DNA: TGTGCCAGTAGTATCGACCGGGACACACAAGAGACCCAGTACTTC. Its translation: CASSIDRDTQETQYF. The whole variable domain, remainder taken from reference TRBV19 and TRBJ2-5, is DGGITQSPKYLFRKEGQNVTLSCEQNLNHDAMYWYRQDPGQGLRLIYYSQIVNDFQKGDIAEGYSVSREKKESFPLTVTSAQKNPTAFYLCASSIDRDTQETQYFGPGTRLLVL.

V is TRBV7-2 and J is TRBJ2-7, with TRBD1 as a possible D gene (5 bases). The CDR3 loop spans 14 amino acids. Per germline, CDR1 SGHTA and CDR2 FQGNSA. Between the trimmed V and J ends, which lost 1 base and 7 bases, there was a span of 14 bases. The CDR3 DNA follows: TGTGCCAGCAGCTTAGGGACAAGGCCTAAGGAGCAGTACTTC. The encoded protein is CASSLGTRPKEQYF.

CDR3 DNA sequence: TGTGCCAGCAGCGAAACTAGCGGCCGGACCGGGGAGCTGTTTTTT. Residues: CASSETSGRTGELFF. This chain links TRBV7-3 with TRBJ2-2; 8 bases agree with TRBD2. CDR3 length equals 15 residues. Trimming took 5 bases from V and 5 from J; bases not matched to a gene: 7. Germline V gene data show CDR1 as SGHTA and CDR2 as FQGTGA.

The V call is TRBV2, the J call TRBJ1-1, with TRBD1 matching over 8 bases. CDR1 SNHLY and CDR2 FYNNEI come from the germline V gene. Losses at the gene ends were 4 bases for V and 5 bases for J; bases not matched to a gene: 6. The CDR3 loop spans 14 amino acids. The CDR3: CASSVDRGGTEAFF. The CDR3, as DNA: TGTGCCAGCAGTGTCGACAGGGGCGGGACTGAAGCTTTCTTT.

The chain links TRBV15 to TRBJ2-7, with a weak D call TRBD1 (5 bases). V was cut by 6 bases and J by 0 bases, with 15 bases left in between. The CDR3 has 15 amino acids. Germline values: CDR1 LNHNV, CDR2 YYDKDF (reference sequence). The CDR3 here is CATSFLPGISYEQYF. The CDR3 nucleotides read TGTGCCACCAGTTTTCTGCCAGGGATCTCCTACGAGCAGTACTTC.

This chain uses TRBV7-9 with TRBJ2-1; 12 bases are shared with TRBD2. This CDR3 contains 16 residues. The trim removed 11 bases at V and 4 bases at J, leaving 12 bases unmatched. Germline CDR1 reads SEHNR; CDR2 reads FQNEAQ (reference sequence). The DNA for the CDR3 is TGTGCCGGACAGGGGAGAGGACTAGCGGGGTACAATGAGCAGTTCTTC. This translates into CAGQGRGLAGYNEQFF. The full variable domain, completed using reference TRBV7-9 and TRBJ2-1, is DTGVSQNPRHKITKRGQNVTFRCDPISEHNRLYWYRQTLGQGPEFLTYFQNEAQLEKSRLLSDRFSAERPKGSFSTLEIQRTEQGDSAMYLCAGQGRGLAGYNEQFFGPGTRLTVL.

The rearrangement joins TRBV6-6 to TRBJ2-5; 14 positions match TRBD2. Unmatched junction bases numbered 0, after V lost 5 bases and J lost 4 bases. The germline CDR1 and CDR2 sequences are MNHNY and SVGAGI (reference sequence). This CDR3 is 14 amino acids long. The CDR3 DNA follows: TGTGCCAGCAGTGGACTAGCGGGGGGAGAGACCCAGTACTTC. This translates into CASSGLAGGETQYF.

The rearrangement joins TRBV4-2 to TRBJ2-2, with 7 bases lining up with TRBD2. Germline CDR1 is LGHNA and CDR2 is YNFKEQ. Germline trimming cut 2 bases from V and 3 bases from J; bases unmatched to any gene: 6. The CDR3 loop spans 16 amino acids. CDR3 region: CASSQTAGVDTGELFF. DNA of the CDR3: TGTGCCAGCAGCCAAACGGCGGGGGTAGACACCGGGGAGCTGTTTTTT.

This chain connects TRBV9 to TRBJ2-3; 12 bases fit TRBD2. V was clipped by 0 bases and J by 3 bases; unmatched bases: 8. Germline V CDR1 and CDR2: SGDLS, YYNGEE. CDR3 size: 18 residues. Here the CDR3 DNA reads TGTGCCAGCAGCGTAGATTCCTCGACTAGCGGGGGAACAGATACGCAGTATTTT. Encoded protein: CASSVDSSTSGGTDTQYF.

V gene TRBV28 combines with J gene TRBJ2-7; 12 nucleotides line up with TRBD2. Germline CDR1 MDHEN, CDR2 SYDVKM. V was clipped by 4 bases and J by 5 bases; unmatched bases: 9. The CDR3 consists of 16 residues. This chain's CDR3 is CASSSASGRDFHEQYF. The CDR3 nucleotides are TGTGCCAGCAGTTCGGCTAGCGGGAGGGATTTCCACGAGCAGTACTTC.

The rearrangement links TRBV5-5 to TRBJ2-7; 11 positions agree with TRBD1. In germline, CDR1 is SGHKS, CDR2 YYEKEE (reference sequence). The CDR3 consists of 17 residues. The ends lost 2 bases at V and 5 bases at J; junction bases unmatched: 12. CDR3 DNA: TGTGCCAGCAGCTTACGGATAACCGGACAGGGGGCCCACGAGCAGTACTTC. Encoded protein: CASSLRITGQGAHEQYF.

CDR3 sequence reads: CASSPSGDMPYEQYF. The CDR3 nucleotides read TGCGCCAGCAGCCCCTCAGGGGACATGCCCTACGAGCAGTACTTC. The chain has TRBV5-1 and TRBJ2-7, with a tentative D call TRBD1 (6 bases). This CDR3 comprises 15 residues. V lost 4 bases and J lost 2, with 16 bases in between. Per the germline V gene, CDR1 is SGHRS and CDR2 is YFSETQ.

This chain links TRBV7-2 with TRBJ1-6; the D gene is possibly TRBD1 (5 bases). The CDR3 runs 15 residues. V was trimmed by 1 base and J by 7 bases, leaving 11 bases between them. The germline CDR1 and CDR2 sequences are SGHTA and FQGNSA. CDR3 region: CASSLVRGPNSPLHF. The CDR3 region has the DNA TGTGCCAGCAGCTTAGTAAGGGGCCCCAATTCACCCCTCCACTTT.

The chain uses TRBV18 and TRBJ2-1; TRBD2 matches 12 bases. V trimming: 4 bases; J trimming: 9 bases; junction bases outside the gene matches: 10. This CDR3 contains 16 residues. The germline gives CDR1 KGHSH, CDR2 LQKENI. CDR3 DNA: TGTGCCAGCTCACAAACCGTCCTAGCGGGGGGGAGTGAGCAGTTCTTC. Translation: CASSQTVLAGGSEQFF.

This chain joins TRBV2 and TRBJ2-7; TRBD1 aligns across 10 bases. V shed 8 bases, J shed 3 bases, and the junction held 1 base outside the gene matches. CDR3 length: 12 residues. In germline, CDR1 is SNHLY, CDR2 FYNNEI. CDR3 sequence reads: CASRDRGYEQYF. DNA of the CDR3: TGTGCCAGCCGGGACAGGGGCTACGAGCAGTACTTC.

The chain joins TRBV19 to TRBJ2-2, with D uncertain. The germline V and J ends were trimmed by 0 bases and 6 bases, with 11 bases remaining between them. CDR1 LNHDA and CDR2 SQIVND come from the germline V gene (reference sequence). The CDR3 spans 15 residues. In nucleotides, the CDR3 is TGTGCCAGTAGTATAGATGCAGCGCTGGCCGGGGAGCTGTTTTTT. It yields the protein CASSIDAALAGELFF.

The chain combines TRBV7-9 with TRBJ2-2; 7 bases match TRBD1. J gave up 0 bases and V 1 base, and 2 bases lay outside the gene matches. The CDR3 covers 16 residues. CDR1 SEHNR and CDR2 FQNEAQ come from the germline V gene (reference sequence). The CDR3 nucleotides read TGTGCCAGCAGCTTAGGGGGACAGCCGAACACCGGGGAGCTGTTTTTT. It yields the protein CASSLGGQPNTGELFF.

The chain combines TRBV1 with TRBJ2-1; the D call TRBD2 from the table was never checked on the DNA. TRBV1 is tagged as a pseudogene. The CDR3 runs to 17 residues. The CDR3 protein is CTSSQVAGTRTRNEQFF. CDR3 DNA sequence: TGCACCAGCAGCCAAGTCGCCGGGACTAGGACGCGGAATGAGCAGTTCTTC.

J is TRBJ1-3 and V is TRBV11-2, with D tentatively TRBD1 (5 bases). V was shortened by 6 bases and J by 8 bases, with 20 bases between the two germline ends. Germline V CDR1 and CDR2: SGHAT, FQNNGV. The length of the CDR3 is 15 residues. In DNA form, the CDR3 reads TGTGCCAGCAGTTCCCACGGGACCGGGAGTGACACCATATATTTT. This translates into CASSSHGTGSDTIYF.

The gene calls are TRBV19 and TRBJ1-1, with D possibly matching TRBD1 (6 bases). The CDR3 covers 16 residues. In germline, CDR1 is LNHDA, CDR2 SQIVND (reference sequence). The V and J ends lost 8 bases and 4 bases respectively, with 23 bases between them. CDR3 sequence (DNA): TGTGCCAGTCAACGGATCGGGGGGCTGGGAACCACTGAAGCTTTCTTT. Translating gives CASQRIGGLGTTEAFF.